Below, 21 T cell receptor beta chains from the same sample are listed, as sequenced in a study of blood T cells in healthy people across ages. Together with a sample-barcoded 5' primer, a J-beta primer mix was included in a second PCR lasting about 7 to 12 cycles. TCRdb redid the calling of the 5' RACE reads with MiXCR, one entry per CDR3 protein. Found here are around 1,000,000 distinct CDR3 sequences, 25% of them singletons; the top ten hold approximately 0.75%. These data were also reused for a study on T cells of mothers and their children.

What was sequenced was blood. These TCRs come from a girl aged 2 to 10 in good health.

The chain uses TRBV12-3 or TRBV12-4 and TRBJ1-1; maybe TRBD1 (5 bases). V lost 6 bases, J lost 5 bases, and 16 bases lay in between. The CDR3 contains 14 residues. The CDR3 nucleotides read TGTGCCAGCAGCATCATGGACACTACAACTGAAGCTTTCTTT. Translation gives CASSIMDTTTEAFF.

The rearrangement uses TRBV29-1 and TRBJ2-7, with D maybe TRBD1 (5 bases). Germline V gene data show CDR1 as SQVTM and CDR2 as ANQGSEA. V shed 6 bases and J shed 0 bases, with 9 bases lying between them. This CDR3 has 12 residues. The CDR3 spells CSVSDTSYEQYF. The CDR3 DNA reads TGCAGCGTCTCGGACACCTCCTACGAGCAGTACTTC.

A few counts support this clonotype. This chain's CDR3 is CASSLVRGALSSGNTIYF. CDR3 bases: TGTGCCAGCAGCTTAGTTAGAGGGGCCTTAAGCTCTGGAAACACCATATATTTT. J is TRBJ1-3 and V is TRBV7-8; the D gene is possibly TRBD1 (5 bases). Germline V CDR1 and CDR2: SGHVS, FQNEAQ. The CDR3 contains 18 residues. Deletions cut 1 base from V and 0 bases from J, with 16 bases between.

This clonotype has only a few counts. The chain combines TRBV25-1 with TRBJ2-2; TRBD1 matches 8 bases. CDR1 and CDR2 (germline): MGHDK, SYGVNS. After removal of 6 bases from V and 0 bases from J, the junction contained 0 bases not matched to a gene. This CDR3 comprises 14 residues. CDR3 amino acids: CASRGQANTGELFF. CDR3 coding DNA: TGTGCCAGCAGGGGACAGGCGAACACCGGGGAGCTGTTTTTT.

This clonotype has more than one count but fewer than ten. The rearrangement uses TRBV12-3 or TRBV12-4 and TRBJ2-3; D is uncertain. V dropped 3 bases and J dropped 5 bases, with 6 bases sitting between them. This CDR3 has 12 amino acids. In DNA form, the CDR3 reads TGTGCCAGCAGTTTCTTGAGAGATACGCAGTATTTT. Translated: CASSFLRDTQYF.

This chain uses TRBV29-1 with TRBJ2-5; TRBD2 might be the D (5 bases). The CDR3 has 16 amino acids. The V gene lost 4 bases and the J gene lost 5 bases, with 23 bases spanning the gap. Germline values: CDR1 SQVTM, CDR2 ANQGSEA. The chain's CDR3 is CSVVVASGNSGETQYF. The CDR3 DNA reads TGCAGCGTTGTGGTGGCTAGTGGTAATTCGGGGGAGACCCAGTACTTC.

The V and J genes are TRBV5-5 and TRBJ1-2, with 11 bases aligning to TRBD1. The CDR3 has 17 amino acids. Trimming cost V 4 bases and J 5 bases; bases outside gene matches: 13. Germline values: CDR1 SGHKS, CDR2 YYEKEE (reference sequence). The CDR3 is CASSQRTGGRTSYGYTF. DNA of the CDR3: TGTGCCAGCAGCCAGCGGACAGGGGGCCGAACTAGTTATGGCTACACCTTC.

This sequence joins TRBV4-2 and TRBJ1-2, with D perhaps TRBD1 (6 bases). The CDR3 has 13 amino acids. The V end was cut by 4 bases, the J end by 5 bases, with 11 bases between. Germline CDR1 reads LGHNA; CDR2 reads YNFKEQ. DNA for the CDR3: TGTGCCAGCAGCCCCGGGACACAGTATGGCTACACCTTC. It encodes CASSPGTQYGYTF.

In this sample, this clonotype turned up a few times. This CDR3 reads CASSPGLGYNNEQFF. The CDR3, as DNA: TGTGCCAGCAGCCCTGGACTAGGGTACAACAATGAGCAGTTCTTC. The chain has TRBV7-2 and TRBJ2-1; 7 positions match TRBD2. Germline values: CDR1 SGHTA, CDR2 FQGNSA. This CDR3 has 15 residues. V lost 5 bases and J lost 5; bases outside the gene matches: 9.

The chain joins TRBV10-3 to TRBJ2-7, with D possibly being TRBD1 (7 bases). V was shortened by 6 bases and J by 5 bases, with 20 bases between the two germline ends. Germline assignment: CDR1 ENHRY and CDR2 SYGVKD. The length of the CDR3 is 15 residues. The CDR3 bases are TGTGCCATCAGGGGGACAGAGGGGACTTTGGACGAGCAGTACTTC. Protein: CAIRGTEGTLDEQYF.

CDR3 in amino acids: CATSRVKGHYNEQFF. DNA of the CDR3: TGTGCCACCAGCAGAGTTAAGGGGCATTACAATGAGCAGTTCTTC. The V gene is TRBV15, the J gene TRBJ2-1; TRBD1 is a possible D gene (5 bases). Trimming took 1 base from V and 4 from J, leaving 11 bases between them. CDR3 size: 15 residues. In germline, CDR1 is LNHNV, CDR2 YYDKDF (reference sequence).

The chain employs TRBV7-9 and TRBJ2-4, with a tentative D call TRBD2 (5 bases). From germline, CDR1 is SEHNR and CDR2 FQNEAQ (reference sequence). V was pared by 5 bases and J by 10 bases, with 18 bases between. The CDR3 is 14 residues long. CDR3 nucleotide sequence: TGTGCCAGCAGCCCTTTAGCGAATCTCGCTATTCAGTACTTC. Protein: CASSPLANLAIQYF.

The chain joins TRBV4-1 to TRBJ2-1; D is undetermined. The CDR3 spans 17 residues. The V end lost 4 bases, the J end lost 9 bases, and 25 bases lay between the germline ends. Germline V CDR1 and CDR2: MGHRA, YSYEKL. CDR3 protein: CASSPSPRPTTLSEQFF. The CDR3 coding sequence is TGCGCCAGCAGCCCATCACCACGCCCAACGACTCTCAGTGAGCAGTTCTTC.

As concerns this clonotype: One end of the junction is discordant with germline, which a read error may explain. V is TRBV7-2 and J is TRBJ1-5; D gene ambiguous. This CDR3 is built from 15 residues. Per the germline V gene, CDR1 is SGHTA and CDR2 is FQGNSA. As DNA, the CDR3 is TGTGCCAGCAGCTTAAGCCGGGCCTTAGGGCAGCCCCAGCGTTTT. Amino acids: CASSLSRALGQPQRF.

The CDR3 sequence: CASSEASRGLGEKLFF. CDR3 bases: TGTGCCAGCAGTGAAGCTAGCCGGGGGCTTGGTGAAAAACTGTTTTTT. The chain joins TRBV2 to TRBJ1-4; the D gene is possibly TRBD1 (6 bases). V lost 0 bases, J lost 7 bases, and 15 bases lay in between. Germline V gene data show CDR1 as SNHLY and CDR2 as FYNNEI. There are 16 residues in the CDR3.

The chain employs TRBV4-1 and TRBJ2-7; the D gene is possibly TRBD2 (5 bases). V was trimmed by 1 base and J by 5 bases, leaving 12 bases between them. Germline CDR1 is MGHRA and CDR2 is YSYEKL. The CDR3 is made up of 14 amino acids. The CDR3 nucleotides read TGCGCCAGCAGCCAAGGGTACGAGGGAGACGAGCAGTACTTC. It yields the protein CASSQGYEGDEQYF.

The V call is TRBV7-2, the J call TRBJ2-1; no firm D call. The J call may not be correct, given that the DNA end is closer to TRBJ2-5. This CDR3 contains 11 residues. Germline loops: CDR1 SGHTA, CDR2 FQGNSA. This CDR3 reads CASSFEQTQYF. CDR3 sequence (DNA): TGTGCCAGCAGCTTTGAGCAGACCCAGTACTTC.

This CDR3 is CASRGVGETQYF. DNA of the CDR3: TGTGCCAGCAGAGGGGTCGGGGAGACCCAGTACTTC. The genes are TRBV12-3 or TRBV12-4 and TRBJ2-5, with D perhaps TRBD1 (5 bases). V lost 6 bases and J lost 5, with 10 bases in between. The CDR3 consists of 12 residues.

This clonotype was seen only a few times. The chain combines TRBV20-1 with TRBJ1-1; D is unresolved. CDR3 length: 16 residues. CDR1 DFQATT and CDR2 SNEGSKA come from the germline V gene (reference sequence). Trimming pared 3 bases from V and 4 bases from J, leaving 21 bases between. CDR3 nucleotide sequence: TGCAGTGCTAGGTCGGAGGATGCGTTTGCTATCACTGAAGCTTTCTTT. This gives the protein CSARSEDAFAITEAFF.

This clonotype was observed a handful of times. This chain joins TRBV7-9 and TRBJ1-2; a weak D match, TRBD1 (6 bases). V was trimmed by 7 bases and J by 1 base, leaving 10 bases between them. The CDR3 consists of 13 residues. Germline-derived CDR1 and CDR2 are SEHNR and FQNEAQ (reference sequence). In nucleotides, the CDR3 is TGTGCCAGCAACCGACAGGATAACTATGGCTACACCTTC. This codes for CASNRQDNYGYTF.

About this clonotype: One end of the junction varies from germline; a read error may be responsible. The genes are TRBV5-1 and TRBJ2-5; the D is unclear. This CDR3 spans 11 amino acids. Germline values: CDR1 SGHRS, CDR2 YFSETQ. The CDR3 reads CASSEKGSWHF. As DNA, the CDR3 is TGCGCCAGCAGCGAAAAGGGTAGTTGGCACTTC. Drawing the rest from reference TRBV5-1 and TRBJ2-5, the complete variable domain is KAGVTQTPRYLIKTRGQQVTLSCSPISGHRSVSWYQQTPGQGLQFLFEYFSETQRNKGNFPGRFSGRQFSNSRSEMNVSTLELGDSALYLCASSEKGSWHFGPGTRLLVL.